Presented here are 5 T cell receptor beta chains from one specimen sequenced in a study of regulatory T cells in long-lasting Graves disease. Stated time point: newly diagnosed GD, antithyroid drugs for less than 3 months. The TCR library used RNA extracted from PBMCs. Combining iRepertoire HTBI primers with Arm-PCR of CDR3 regions, the authors built TCR beta libraries. Each CDR3 protein gets one entry after TCRdb re-called the multiplex PCR reads with MiXCR. The sample has just over 600,000 distinct CDR3 sequences, roughly 15% seen once. These same records also appear under a second study, on T cells in Graves' hyperthyroidism and ophthalmopathy.

The input for sequencing was peripheral blood mononuclear cells (PBMCs), taken at new diagnosis, from a patient treated with antithyroid drugs. These receptors originate from a woman younger than 45 with Graves disease.

This clonotype has a count of ten or more. The chain carries TRBV28 and TRBJ1-6; D may be TRBD1 (5 bases). Germline lookup yields CDR1 MDHEN and CDR2 SYDVKM. Trimming left V 5 bases short and J 8 bases short, with 16 bases between. CDR3 length: 15 residues. DNA for the CDR3: TGTGCCAGCAGTGCTTGGACGGGGACTCATTCACCCCTCCACTTT. It is translated as CASSAWTGTHSPLHF.

The sample holds many counts of this clonotype. V is TRBV12-3 or TRBV12-4 and J is TRBJ2-4; D remains ambiguous. Trimming removed 8 bases at V and 4 bases at J, with 6 bases between. The CDR3 extends over 11 amino acids. The CDR3 protein is CASRQKNIQYF. The CDR3 region has the DNA TGTGCCAGCCGCCAGAAAAACATTCAGTACTTC.

V and J are TRBV7-9 and TRBJ2-7; D is ambiguous. The ends were cut back, 1 base at V and 3 bases at J, with 13 bases in the middle. The CDR3 length is 15 residues. Looked up from germline, CDR1 is SEHNR and CDR2 is FQNEAQ (reference sequence). CDR3 nucleotides: TGTGCCAGCAGCTTAGGTAACGCGGCATACTACGAGCAGTACTTC. Protein: CASSLGNAAYYEQYF.

This clonotype was detected ten times or more. This chain links TRBV6-5 with TRBJ2-7; D might be TRBD1 (7 bases). The CDR3 length is 14 residues. Trimming took off 0 bases at V and 4 bases at J, with 10 bases between the two ends. Germline CDR1 is MNHEY and CDR2 is SVGAGI. CDR3 residues: CASSYSTGRYEQYF. CDR3 coding DNA: TGTGCCAGCAGTTACTCGACAGGGAGGTACGAGCAGTACTTC.

To note about this clonotype: Germline and junction disagree at one end, which may indicate a read error. The rearrangement links TRBV5-1 to TRBJ1-1; no firm D call. The CDR3 loop spans 12 amino acids. In germline, CDR1 is SGHRS, CDR2 YFSETQ. The CDR3 region is CVSSINTDEAFF. CDR3 nucleotide sequence: TGCGTCAGCAGCATTAACACGGATGAAGCTTTCTTT.